The 3 T cell receptor beta chains given below trace back to one sample, sequenced in a study of cytotoxic CD8 clonotypes in ibrutinib-treated CLL. Assay used: immunoSEQ multiplex PCR; TCRdb lists only in-frame clones, some missing. The sample comprises approximately 320,000 clones, around 66% of which are singletons, and 5% to 6.5% rests with the top ten. The sample in question was PBMCs, obtained after 36 months of ibrutinib treatment. All receptors derive from a human donor with chronic lymphocytic leukemia.

A few counts support this clone. The chain joins TRBV5-1 to TRBJ2-2, with D possibly matching TRBD1 (6 bases). The length of the CDR3 is 15 residues. The germline CDR1 and CDR2 sequences are SGHRS and YFSETQ. The ends were cut back, 4 bases at V and 2 bases at J, with 12 bases in the middle. DNA for the CDR3: TGCGCCAGCAGCCTGGTAGGGGGTAACACCGGGGAGCTGTTTTTT. Its protein is CASSLVGGNTGELFF.

The chain joins TRBV11-2 to TRBJ1-2, with D hard to call. Germline V gene data show CDR1 as SGHAT and CDR2 as FQNNGV. V dropped 4 bases and J dropped 3 bases, with 18 bases sitting between them. The length of the CDR3 is 16 residues. CDR3 bases: TGTGCCAGCAGCTCATACCGGATTACAACCGACTATGGCTACACCTTC. It encodes CASSSYRITTDYGYTF.

This rearrangement joins TRBV5-1 to TRBJ1-1, with a tentative D call TRBD1 (5 bases). CDR3 length: 16 residues. CDR1 is SGHRS, CDR2 YFSETQ, per germline. V was cut by 3 bases and J by 4 bases, with 19 bases left in between. In DNA form, the CDR3 reads TGCGCCAGCAGCTCAGAAGGGGCGTTGGAGGGCACTGAAGCTTTCTTT. It encodes CASSSEGALEGTEAFF.